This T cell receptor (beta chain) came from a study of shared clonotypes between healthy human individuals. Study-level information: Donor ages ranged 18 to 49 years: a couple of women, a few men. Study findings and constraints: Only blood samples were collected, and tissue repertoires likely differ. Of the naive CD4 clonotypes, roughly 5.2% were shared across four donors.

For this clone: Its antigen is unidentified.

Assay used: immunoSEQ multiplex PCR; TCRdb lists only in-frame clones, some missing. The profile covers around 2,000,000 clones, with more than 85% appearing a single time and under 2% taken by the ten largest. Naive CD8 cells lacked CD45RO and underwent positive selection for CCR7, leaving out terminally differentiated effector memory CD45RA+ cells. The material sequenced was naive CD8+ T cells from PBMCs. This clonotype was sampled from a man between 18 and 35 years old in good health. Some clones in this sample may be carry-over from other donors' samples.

The CDR3 is CASSSSVGANVLTF. The CDR3 coding sequence is TGCGCCAGCAGCTCGTCGGTAGGGGCCAACGTCCTGACTTTC. The chain links TRBV5-1 to TRBJ2-6; D gene unclear. Trimming took 3 bases from V and 4 from J, leaving 8 bases between them. Germline V lookup: CDR1 SGHRS, CDR2 YFSETQ. The CDR3 extends over 14 amino acids.